This T cell receptor (beta chain) came from a study of shared clonotypes between healthy human individuals. The method was immunoSEQ multiplex PCR; TCRdb's version includes in-frame clones alone and lacks a portion of them. Of 300,000 or so clones in the sample, 74% were seen once. Points on this clone: The antigen remains unidentified.

A CD45RA+ naive subset and a CD45RA-negative memory subset were split from CD4+ cells. The V gene's germline CDR1 is SGHKS and CDR2 YYEKEE (reference sequence). The CDR3 sequence is 15 residues long. The junction had 7 bases not matched to a gene; V was cut back by 4 bases and J by 2 bases. Study-level results: Sampling used blood alone; tissue repertoires probably differ.

The chain links TRBV5-5 to TRBJ1-2, with 8 nucleotides matching TRBD1. Sequencing was carried out using memory CD4+ T cells sorted from blood. Regarding subset: CD45RA-negative fraction. The sequence was collected from a man in his thirties or forties in good health. The CDR3 coding sequence is TGTGCCAGCAGCCTAACAGACAGGGGCAACTATGGCTACACCTTC. This codes for CASSLTDRGNYGYTF.